This T cell receptor (beta chain) was sequenced during a study of T-cell reconstitution after alpha-beta-depleted transplantation in children. Study results and caveats: The origin of high day-60 TCRbeta diversity in some patients lay in surviving recipient T cells and thymic progenitors. Alpha-beta T cells present about two months after transplant were reported to originate from several hundred expanded graft clones. It was newly produced T cells that mostly accounted for T-cell counts and diversity one year after transplant.

Unique molecular identifiers were built into the TCRbeta library. One entry per CDR3 protein results from TCRdb running MiXCR on the PCR reads. Here the sample spans about 420,000 distinct CDR3 sequences, 15% to 20% being singletons. This clonotype was found a few times. Its specificity is unknown. Trimming cost V 3 bases and J 7 bases, with 14 bases left between them. This CDR3 comprises 14 residues. CDR1 is LGHDT and CDR2 is YNNKEL in the germline V gene (reference sequence). This chain uses TRBV3-1 with TRBJ2-3; D is perhaps TRBD1 or TRBD2 (5 bases each). The origin of this receptor is a boy in the first two years of life who had a stem cell transplant for Wiskott-Aldrich syndrome, so the T cells may come from the graft donor. The sample in question was PBMCs, mostly from graft donor cells, obtained 360 days after TCRalphabeta/CD19-depleted stem cell transplant. The CDR3 here is CASSQGTTLNTQYF. CDR3 sequence (DNA): TGTGCCAGCAGCCAGGGGACCACCCTCAATACGCAGTATTTT.